This record looks at one T cell receptor (beta chain) sequence and its context. The target antigen is unknown. Flow cytometry was used to check the purity of CD4+ and CD8+ cells, which had been isolated by positive magnetic bead selection. These data are taken from a study of somatic mutations in cytotoxic T cells in rheumatoid arthritis. Measured with immunoSEQ multiplex PCR; TCRdb has only the in-frame clones, and not every one. In the table there are 20,000 to 25,000 clones, approximately 80% of which are singletons. Germline CDR1 and CDR2: SEHNR and FQNEAQ (reference sequence). V gave up 3 bases and J gave up 5 bases, with 11 bases separating them. CDR3 length: 14 residues. Findings and caveats of the study: Rheumatoid arthritis patients showed slight TRBV07 underrepresentation, unadjusted for multiple comparisons. For CD8+ T-cell clonality, rheumatoid arthritis patients and age-matched healthy controls did not differ significantly.

The gene calls are TRBV7-9 and TRBJ1-3; TRBD1 is a possible D gene (5 bases). Sequencing used CD8+ T cells sorted from blood. This receptor was identified in an adult with rheumatoid arthritis. The CDR3 DNA sequence: TGTGCCAGCAGCTTGTTGGGGGGTAGAAACACCATATATTTT. Translated, it gives CASSLLGGRNTIYF. Full variable domain (outside the CDR3, taken from reference TRBV7-9 and TRBJ1-3): DTGVSQNPRHKITKRGQNVTFRCDPISEHNRLYWYRQTLGQGPEFLTYFQNEAQLEKSRLLSDRFSAERPKGSFSTLEIQRTEQGDSAMYLCASSLLGGRNTIYFGEGSWLTVV.